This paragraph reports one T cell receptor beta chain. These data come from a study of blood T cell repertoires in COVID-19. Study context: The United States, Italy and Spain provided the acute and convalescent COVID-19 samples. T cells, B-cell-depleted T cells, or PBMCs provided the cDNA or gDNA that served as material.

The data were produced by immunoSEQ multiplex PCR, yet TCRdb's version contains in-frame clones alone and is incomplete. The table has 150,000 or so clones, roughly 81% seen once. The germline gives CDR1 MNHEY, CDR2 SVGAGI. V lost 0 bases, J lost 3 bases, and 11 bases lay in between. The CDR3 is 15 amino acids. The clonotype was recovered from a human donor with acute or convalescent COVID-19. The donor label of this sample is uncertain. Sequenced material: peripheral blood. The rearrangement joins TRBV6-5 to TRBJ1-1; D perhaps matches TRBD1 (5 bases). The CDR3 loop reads CASSYSGGLDTEAFF. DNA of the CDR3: TGTGCCAGCAGTTACTCGGGGGGATTGGACACTGAAGCTTTCTTT.